This T cell receptor beta chain came from a study of blood T cell repertoires in COVID-19 (dated by TCRdb to about 2020). For the wider study: Collaborator samples came from the United States, Italy and Spain and covered acute and convalescent phases of COVID-19. The prospective study material was composed of cDNA or gDNA derived from T cells, B-cell-depleted T cells, or PBMCs. Deeply sampled blood TCRbeta repertoires from subjects exposed to, actively infected with, or recovered from COVID-19 were included in the dataset. The repertoires were made available in a free public database intended to serve as a resource for research on the immune response to SARS-CoV-2. Samples were obtained from the ongoing ImmuneRACE study (first 160 participants) and from about 1,300 subjects provided by 6 global collaborators. Sample metadata almost always included a de-identified subject ID, COVID-19 status, age in years and sex. Where available, HLA class I and class II types were obtained from metadata supplied by the sample provider rather than from assay-based typing. The investigation overall reported the following: The amount of clinical and demographic metadata varied by source and participant and was provided uncurated.

Enrolling through a virtual design, the prospective study's participants ranged in age from roughly 18 to 95 years and lived across 20 to 30 United States geographic areas. To assign participants to cohorts, the prospective study relied on clinical history that participants themselves reported in a screening survey and a study questionnaire. For ImmuneRACE Cohort 3, a participant was defined as recovered based on two consecutive negative NP/OP PCR tests, clearance by a healthcare professional, or resolution of symptoms. Each participant in the prospective study had whole blood, serum and a nasopharyngeal or oropharyngeal swab collected by mobile phlebotomists. Prospective study participants could optionally give additional blood draws and questionnaires over an approximately 2-month period. Before DNA extraction, prospective study blood samples were shipped either frozen or at room temperature.

A note on this clone: It has no known antigen specificity. Base qualities are not recorded, but no much larger clone differs from it by a single base.

TCRbeta CDR3 regions were amplified from genomic DNA by means of the immunoSEQ Assay, a bias-controlled multiplex PCR. The source study handled its data this way. The number of nucleated cells in each sample was estimated by amplification of reference gene primers within the assay. Sequence reads were collapsed and filtered to measure the absolute abundance of every unique TCRbeta CDR3 rearrangement. Productive Simpson clonality was computed per sample as the square root of Simpson's diversity index over productive rearrangements. Entries here come from immuneACCESS through TCRdb and include only in-frame sequences with V and J called. Some clones fail to appear in such tables; in the studies checked, an unresolved V gene covers under half of the shortfall, and the cause of the remainder is unknown. V and J calls and clone size follow that table, whereas D and trimming were derived from the DNA. The sample profile shows roughly 200,000 clones; 88% of them were found once. About 2.4% of the sample rests with the top ten.

The CDR1 and CDR2 encoded by the germline V gene are SNHLY and FYNNEI. V and J lose 3 bases and 4 bases, and a span of 12 bases separates them. The CDR3, cysteine through phenylalanine, is 14 amino acids long. Solely the CDR3 DNA is kept, with 42 bases framed from the first base. In this chain, TRBV2 is recombined with TRBJ1-2; TRBD1 might be the D gene, on 6 matching bases. The specimen was PBMCs or T cells enriched from blood (not recorded which). The clonotype was recovered from a woman aged 25 to 39 who had recovered from COVID-19. The bases read TGTGCCAGCAGTGATGGAAGCAGGGGCTATGGCTACACCTTC. It translates to CASSDGSRGYGYTF.